The 10 T cell receptor beta chains in this list originate from one sample, sequenced in a study of blood T cell repertoires in COVID-19. Using immunoSEQ multiplex PCR, the repertoire was profiled, and TCRdb retains in-frame clones only, with some absent. The sample shows approximately 150,000 clones, approximately 93% of them seen only once. Sequencing input: peripheral blood. The receptor set was obtained from a woman aged 60 to 75 with COVID-19, enrolled during active disease.

This sequence joins TRBV5-5 and TRBJ1-6; D remains unclear. The CDR3 is 14 residues long. The V gene lost 5 bases and the J gene lost 7 bases, with 13 bases spanning the gap. CDR1 and CDR2 (germline): SGHKS, YYEKEE (reference sequence). The CDR3 spells CASRGLLGNSPLHF. As DNA, the CDR3 is TGTGCCAGCAGAGGACTTCTGGGGAATTCACCCCTCCACTTT.

V and J are TRBV6-1 and TRBJ1-2; D unresolved. Germline CDR1 reads MNHNS; CDR2 reads SASEGT. The length of the CDR3 is 16 residues. The germline V and J ends were trimmed by 4 bases and 5 bases, with 20 bases remaining between them. As DNA, the CDR3 is TGTGCCAGCAGTGGAACCCTTCAGGCTTTGGGTTATGGCTACACCTTC. Its translation: CASSGTLQALGYGYTF.

The chain links TRBV3-1 (or the pseudogene TRBV3-2) to TRBJ1-1; D is perhaps TRBD1 (5 bases). The germline V gene encodes CDR1 LGHDT and CDR2 YNNKEL (reference sequence). Trimming pared 4 bases from V and 3 bases from J, leaving 9 bases between. The CDR3 contains 13 residues. CDR3 nucleotides: TGTGCCAGCAGCCGAAAGGGGTACACTGAAGCTTTCTTT. As protein: CASSRKGYTEAFF.

J is TRBJ2-7 and V is TRBV27; 7 bases map to TRBD1. V gave up 0 bases and J gave up 0 bases; unmatched junction bases: 2. The CDR3 has 15 amino acids. Germline V gene data show CDR1 as MNHEY and CDR2 as SMNVEV (reference sequence). Here the CDR3 reads CASSLSGQISYEQYF. The CDR3 nucleotides are TGTGCCAGCAGTTTATCGGGACAGATCTCCTACGAGCAGTACTTC.

J is TRBJ1-2 and V is TRBV5-6, with a tentative D call TRBD1 (6 bases). V was pared by 2 bases and J by 7 bases, with 6 bases between. The CDR3 length is 11 residues. Germline V gene data show CDR1 as SGHDT and CDR2 as YYEEEE. The DNA for the CDR3 is TGTGCCAGCAGCTTCAGGGGTGGCTACACCTTC. It codes for CASSFRGGYTF.

The chain links TRBV30 to TRBJ1-3, with no clear D. The CDR3 has 14 amino acids. The germline V gene has CDR1 GTSNPN and CDR2 SVGIG (reference sequence). The V end lost 2 bases, the J end lost 4 bases, and 12 bases lay between the germline ends. The CDR3 here is CAWSKGAAGNTIYF. The CDR3 region has the DNA TGTGCCTGGAGTAAGGGAGCTGCGGGAAACACCATATATTTT. Full variable domain (outside the CDR3, taken from reference TRBV30 and TRBJ1-3): SQTIHQWPATLVQPVGSPLSLECTVEGTSNPNLYWYRQAAGRGLQLLFYSVGIGQISSEVPQNLSASRPQDRQFILSSKKLLLSDSGFYLCAWSKGAAGNTIYFGEGSWLTVV.

V and J are TRBV12-5 and TRBJ1-2; D remains ambiguous. The ends were cut back, 3 bases at V and 2 bases at J, with 13 bases in the middle. Germline CDR1 reads LGHNT; CDR2 reads FRNRAP. There are 15 residues in the CDR3. CDR3 sequence: CASGFILSGNYGYTF. The CDR3 DNA reads as TGTGCTAGTGGTTTTATTTTATCAGGAAACTATGGCTACACCTTC.

The V call is TRBV2, the J call TRBJ2-5, with a possible D match to TRBD1 (6 bases). The CDR3 sequence is 11 residues long. The V end lost 9 bases, the J end lost 1 base, and 6 bases lay between the germline ends. The V gene's germline CDR1 is SNHLY and CDR2 FYNNEI. The CDR3 DNA follows: TGTGCCAGACAGGGCCAAGAGACCCAGTACTTC. The encoded protein is CARQGQETQYF.

The count of this clone is one. This specimen includes other DNA sequences encoding the same CDR3. The chain couples TRBV5-1 to TRBJ1-3; D possibly corresponds to TRBD1 (6 bases). Germline V gene data show CDR1 as SGHRS and CDR2 as YFSETQ. The CDR3 has 14 amino acids. V lost 3 bases, J lost 2 bases, and 9 bases lay in between. CDR3 amino acids: CASSSQGAGNTIYF. The CDR3 nucleotides are TGCGCCAGCAGCTCACAGGGTGCTGGAAACACCATATATTTT.

The chain joins TRBV6-5 to TRBJ1-6; D unclear. CDR3 length equals 14 residues. CDR1 and CDR2 (germline): MNHEY, SVGAGI. V was pared by 3 bases and J by 7 bases, with 10 bases between. This chain's CDR3 is CASSYREFNSPLHF. The DNA for the CDR3 is TGTGCCAGCAGTTATCGGGAATTCAATTCACCCCTCCACTTT.